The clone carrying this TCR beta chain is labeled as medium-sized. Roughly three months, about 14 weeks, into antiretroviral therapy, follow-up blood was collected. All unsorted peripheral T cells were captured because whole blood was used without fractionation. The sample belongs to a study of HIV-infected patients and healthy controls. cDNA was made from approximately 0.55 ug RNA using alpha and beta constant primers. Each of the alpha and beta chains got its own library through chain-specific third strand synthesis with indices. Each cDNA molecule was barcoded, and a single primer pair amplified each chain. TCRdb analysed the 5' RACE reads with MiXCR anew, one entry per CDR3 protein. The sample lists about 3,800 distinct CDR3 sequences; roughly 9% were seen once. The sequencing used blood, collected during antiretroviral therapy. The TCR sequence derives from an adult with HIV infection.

The CDR3 region is CASSYRGGQETQYF. In nucleotides, the CDR3 is TGTGCCAGCAGTTACCGGGGAGGGCAAGAGACCCAGTACTTC. The V gene is TRBV6-5, the J gene TRBJ2-5, with 7 bases fitting TRBD2. V lost 2 bases to trimming and J lost 2 bases; unmatched junction nucleotides: 2. Germline V gives CDR1 MNHEY, CDR2 SVGAGI. CDR3 length equals 14 residues.